These 15 T cell receptor beta chains were all obtained from the same sample, sequenced in a study of cytomegalovirus exposure and HLA in healthy donors. Both 60 Vbeta primers and 13 Jbeta primers went into the PCR. Here immunoSEQ multiplex PCR was the method, and the copy in TCRdb shows in-frame clones only, minus some. This sample carries about 150,000 clones, less than 80% of them seen once, and the ten largest clones take about 2.1%. The sample comprised PBMCs. The receptor source for this set is a man aged 25 to 40 in good health and CMV-seronegative.

The V gene is TRBV19, the J gene TRBJ1-1; 7 bases agree with TRBD1. This CDR3 has 13 residues. The V gene end was trimmed by 2 bases and the J gene end by 4 bases; junction bases not matched to a gene: 1. Germline V gene sequence: CDR1 LNHDA, CDR2 SQIVND (reference sequence). The CDR3 coding sequence is TGTGCCAGTAGTATACAGGGGGGCACTGAAGCTTTCTTT. It translates to CASSIQGGTEAFF.

V gene TRBV6-6 combines with J gene TRBJ1-5; 7 positions match TRBD1. V was pared by 4 bases and J by 6 bases, with 9 bases of the junction left unmatched. The germline V gene encodes CDR1 MNHNY and CDR2 SVGAGI (reference sequence). This CDR3 contains 15 residues. This CDR3 is CASSSGGGMGQPQHF. In nucleotides, the CDR3 is TGTGCCAGCAGTTCCGGAGGGGGCATGGGTCAGCCCCAGCATTTT.

The V call is TRBV19, the J call TRBJ1-5; D unclear. Germline assignment: CDR1 LNHDA and CDR2 SQIVND (reference sequence). Trimming removed 5 bases from V and 3 bases from J, with 8 bases in between. This CDR3 is 13 amino acids long. The CDR3 region has the DNA TGTGCCAGTAGTTCGGGTACCAATCAGCCCCAGCATTTT. Translation gives CASSSGTNQPQHF.

The rearrangement links TRBV7-8 to TRBJ1-5, with no clear D. The CDR3 contains 16 residues. Trimming cost V 3 bases and J 3 bases, with 15 bases left between them. Germline assignment: CDR1 SGHVS and CDR2 FQNEAQ. In DNA form, the CDR3 reads TGTGCCAGCAGCTTGGCCCCAGGCGTTCACAATCAGCCCCAGCATTTT. Its translation is CASSLAPGVHNQPQHF.

The chain combines TRBV11-1 with TRBJ1-3, with a possible D match to TRBD1 (6 bases). The CDR3 consists of 16 residues. The V gene lost 5 bases and the J gene lost 0 bases, with 14 bases spanning the gap. Germline loops: CDR1 SGHAT, CDR2 FQDESV (reference sequence). CDR3 DNA: TGTGCCAGCAGCCGGGACAAGCTACTCTCTGGAAACACCATATATTTT. This gives the protein CASSRDKLLSGNTIYF.

V gene TRBV9 combines with J gene TRBJ2-7; 8 positions agree with TRBD2. The germline CDR1 and CDR2 sequences are SGDLS and YYNGEE. Trimming removed 3 bases from V and 0 bases from J; junction bases left unmatched: 5. The CDR3 is 15 amino acids. The CDR3 region has the DNA TGTGCCAGCAGCGCGTTAGCGGGGCCCTCCTACGAGCAGTACTTC. Protein: CASSALAGPSYEQYF.

This clone was picked up a small number of times. The rearrangement uses TRBV10-3 and TRBJ1-1; TRBD1 matches 9 bases. V lost 6 bases and J lost 1; bases outside the gene matches: 3. The CDR3 spans 14 residues. Germline V gene data show CDR1 as ENHRY and CDR2 as SYGVKD. The CDR3 loop reads CAISPGQGNTEAFF. Here the CDR3 DNA reads TGTGCCATCAGCCCGGGACAGGGGAACACTGAAGCTTTCTTT.

The chain has TRBV7-2 and TRBJ2-7; D may be TRBD1 (6 bases). Deletions cut 2 bases from V and 3 bases from J, with 8 bases between. CDR1 and CDR2 (germline): SGHTA, FQGNSA. This CDR3 is built from 13 residues. CDR3: CASSLIQGYEQYF. CDR3 sequence (DNA): TGTGCCAGCAGCTTAATACAGGGCTACGAGCAGTACTTC. Filled out from reference TRBV7-2 and TRBJ2-7, the complete variable domain reads GAGVSQSPSNKVTEKGKDVELRCDPISGHTALYWYRQSLGQGLEFLIYFQGNSAPDKSGLPSDRFSAERTGGSVSTLTIQRTQQEDSAVYLCASSLIQGYEQYFGPGTRLTVT.

The chain employs TRBV27 and TRBJ2-1; 10 nucleotides match TRBD2. The germline gives CDR1 MNHEY, CDR2 SMNVEV (reference sequence). Trimming at V came to 2 bases and at J to 6 bases, leaving 4 bases not matched to a gene. The CDR3 contains 15 residues. The CDR3 loop is CASSLSGGASNEQFF. DNA of the CDR3: TGTGCCAGCAGTTTAAGCGGGGGGGCTTCCAATGAGCAGTTCTTC.

This chain joins TRBV2 and TRBJ1-2; no firm D call. Germline V gives CDR1 SNHLY, CDR2 FYNNEI. V lost 6 bases to trimming and J lost 4 bases, with 21 bases between them. The CDR3 length is 16 residues. The CDR3 protein is CASRGGDPRGGYGYTF. The CDR3, as DNA: TGTGCCAGCAGGGGTGGAGACCCCCGAGGAGGCTATGGCTACACCTTC.

The chain joins TRBV19 to TRBJ2-1; perhaps TRBD2 as D (5 bases). Germline V gives CDR1 LNHDA, CDR2 SQIVND (reference sequence). Trimming pared 7 bases from V and 10 bases from J, leaving 14 bases between. The CDR3 has 12 amino acids. As DNA, the CDR3 is TGTGCCAGTAAGATCCCAGAGGGAGAGCAGTTCTTC. Translating it yields CASKIPEGEQFF. The variable domain in full, completed from reference TRBV19 and TRBJ2-1, reads DGGITQSPKYLFRKEGQNVTLSCEQNLNHDAMYWYRQDPGQGLRLIYYSQIVNDFQKGDIAEGYSVSREKKESFPLTVTSAQKNPTAFYLCASKIPEGEQFFGPGTRLTVL.

This chain uses TRBV27 with TRBJ2-7, with 8 bases that match TRBD1. V lost 4 bases to trimming and J lost 12 bases; unmatched junction nucleotides: 8. CDR1 is MNHEY, CDR2 SMNVEV, per germline (reference sequence). The CDR3 extends over 12 amino acids. The CDR3 spells CASSSTGGVSYF. CDR3 nucleotides: TGTGCCAGCAGTTCTACAGGGGGTGTATCGTACTTC.

The table lists this clone with a count of one. V is TRBV2 and J is TRBJ1-5, with unresolved D. Trimming cost V 4 bases and J 0 bases, with 10 bases left between them. The CDR3 extends over 15 amino acids. Germline loops: CDR1 SNHLY, CDR2 FYNNEI. The CDR3: CASSATRYSNQPQHF. Here the CDR3 DNA reads TGTGCCAGCAGTGCGACTCGCTATAGCAATCAGCCCCAGCATTTT.

J is TRBJ2-6 and V is TRBV7-6; 8 bases are a match to TRBD2. Germline trimming cut 7 bases from V and 3 bases from J; bases unmatched to any gene: 14. CDR3 length equals 18 residues. From germline, CDR1 is SGHVS and CDR2 FNYEAQ. CDR3 DNA sequence: TGTGCCAGCACCCTACTCGGCGGCGGGGGGTTTGGGGCCAACGTCCTGACTTTC. Its translation is CASTLLGGGGFGANVLTF.

The chain recombines TRBV7-9 with TRBJ1-2; 7 bases align to TRBD1. In germline, CDR1 is SEHNR, CDR2 FQNEAQ (reference sequence). V gave up 2 bases and J gave up 3 bases; unmatched junction bases: 0. The CDR3 has 13 amino acids. In DNA, the CDR3 is TGTGCCAGCAGCTTAACAGGGGACTATGGCTACACCTTC. Translated, it gives CASSLTGDYGYTF.